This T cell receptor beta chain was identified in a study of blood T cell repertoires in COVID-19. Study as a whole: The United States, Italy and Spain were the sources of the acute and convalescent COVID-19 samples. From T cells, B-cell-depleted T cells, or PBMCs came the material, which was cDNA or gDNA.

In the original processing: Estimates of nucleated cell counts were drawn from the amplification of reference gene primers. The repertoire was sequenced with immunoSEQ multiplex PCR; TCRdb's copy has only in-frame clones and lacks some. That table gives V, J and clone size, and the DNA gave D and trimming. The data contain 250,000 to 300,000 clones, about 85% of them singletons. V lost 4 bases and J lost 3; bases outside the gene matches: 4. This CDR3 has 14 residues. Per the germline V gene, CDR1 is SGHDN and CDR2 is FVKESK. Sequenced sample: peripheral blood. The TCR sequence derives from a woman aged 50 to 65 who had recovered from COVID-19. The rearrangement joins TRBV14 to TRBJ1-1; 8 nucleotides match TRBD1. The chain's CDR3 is CASSLWTGHTEAFF. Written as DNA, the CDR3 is TGTGCCAGCAGCCTTTGGACAGGGCACACTGAAGCTTTCTTT. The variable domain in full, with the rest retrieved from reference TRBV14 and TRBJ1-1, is EAGVTQFPSHSVIEKGQTVTLRCDPISGHDNLYWYRRVMGKEIKFLLHFVKESKQDESGMPNNRFLAERTGGTYSTLKVQPAELEDSGVYFCASSLWTGHTEAFFGQGTRLTVV.